The 5 T cell receptor beta chains below were found in one sample sequenced in a study of cytomegalovirus exposure and HLA in healthy donors. The study ran its PCR with 60 Vbeta and 13 Jbeta primers. This table comes from immunoSEQ multiplex PCR, and its TCRdb copy is limited to in-frame clones, with some not included. The sample yields 240,000 or so clones, about 81% seen once. The specimen was PBMCs. The receptors shown here come from a woman in her fifties or sixties in good health and CMV-seropositive.

V and J are TRBV7-9 and TRBJ1-5; no clear D gene. CDR1 SEHNR and CDR2 FQNEAQ come from the germline V gene (reference sequence). Trimming took 1 base from V and 11 from J, leaving 15 bases between them. The CDR3 covers 14 residues. The CDR3 DNA is TGTGCCAGCAGCTTAGACTCCCGGGGTCCCACCCAGCATTTT. Its translation is CASSLDSRGPTQHF.

This chain links TRBV7-9 with TRBJ2-1, with D possibly TRBD2 on 6 matching bases. Germline loops: CDR1 SEHNR, CDR2 FQNEAQ (reference sequence). The CDR3 is made up of 14 amino acids. V was trimmed by 4 bases and J by 4 bases, leaving 11 bases between them. The CDR3 protein is CASSSGGEYNEQFF. For the CDR3, the DNA is TGTGCCAGCAGCTCCGGCGGGGAGTACAATGAGCAGTTCTTC.

The chain couples TRBV10-1 to TRBJ1-2; no clear D gene. Trimming stripped 1 base from V and 4 bases from J, with 7 bases between. The CDR3 loop spans 13 amino acids. Germline assignment: CDR1 WNHNN and CDR2 SYGVQD (reference sequence). The CDR3 nucleotides are TGCGCCAGCAGTGAGTGGCAGTCCTATGGCTACACCTTC. It encodes CASSEWQSYGYTF.

This chain uses TRBV18 with TRBJ2-7; 8 positions match TRBD2. The germline gives CDR1 KGHSH, CDR2 LQKENI. The CDR3 length is 16 residues. The V and J ends lost 4 bases and 0 bases, in that order; junction bases with no gene match: 8. For the CDR3, the DNA is TGTGCCAGCTCACGTGGAATAGCGGGGAGCTCCTACGAGCAGTACTTC. Translation: CASSRGIAGSSYEQYF.

This chain joins TRBV5-4 and TRBJ1-4, with a weak D call TRBD1 (5 bases). The CDR3 runs to 14 residues. Germline V gives CDR1 SGHNT, CDR2 YYREEE (reference sequence). The V end lost 6 bases, the J end lost 5 bases, and 14 bases lay between the germline ends. CDR3 bases: TGTGCCAGCAATGATGGGGCAGGGAATGAAAAACTGTTTTTT. Translating it yields CASNDGAGNEKLFF.